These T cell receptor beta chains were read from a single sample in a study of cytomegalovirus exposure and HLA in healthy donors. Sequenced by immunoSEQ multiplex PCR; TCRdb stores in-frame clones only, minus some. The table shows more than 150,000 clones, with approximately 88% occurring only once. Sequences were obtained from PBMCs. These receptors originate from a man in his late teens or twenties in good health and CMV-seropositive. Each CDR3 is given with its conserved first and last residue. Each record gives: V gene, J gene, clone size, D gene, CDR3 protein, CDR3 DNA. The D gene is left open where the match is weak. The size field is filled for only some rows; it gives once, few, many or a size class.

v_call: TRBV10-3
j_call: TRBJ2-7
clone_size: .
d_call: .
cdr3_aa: CAITPTGYEQYF
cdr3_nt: TGTGCCATCACTCCCACCGGGTACGAGCAGTACTTC

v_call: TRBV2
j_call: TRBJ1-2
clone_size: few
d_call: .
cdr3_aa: CASSEDSFPNYGYTF
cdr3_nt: TGTGCCAGCAGTGAAGACAGTTTTCCTAACTATGGCTACACCTTC

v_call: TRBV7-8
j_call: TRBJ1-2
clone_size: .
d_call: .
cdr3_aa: CASSLDGPNYGYTF
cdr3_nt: TGTGCCAGCAGCTTAGATGGGCCAAACTATGGCTACACCTTC

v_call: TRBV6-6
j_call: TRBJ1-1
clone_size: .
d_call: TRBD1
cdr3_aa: CASSWDRNTEAFF
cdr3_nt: TGTGCCAGCAGTTGGGACAGGAACACTGAAGCTTTCTTT

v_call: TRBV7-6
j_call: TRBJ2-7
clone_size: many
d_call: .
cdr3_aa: CASSLERFSSYEQYF
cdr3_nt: TGTGCCAGCAGCTTAGAGCGGTTCAGCTCCTACGAGCAGTACTTC

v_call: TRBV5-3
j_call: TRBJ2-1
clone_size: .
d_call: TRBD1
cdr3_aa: CARSLGNRGPRDNEQFF
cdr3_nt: TGTGCCAGAAGCTTGGGTAACAGGGGCCCTCGGGACAATGAGCAGTTCTTC

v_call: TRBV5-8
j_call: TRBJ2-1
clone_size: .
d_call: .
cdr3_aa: CASSLGGRTAYNEQFF
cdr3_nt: TGTGCCAGCAGCTTAGGGGGAAGGACAGCTTACAATGAGCAGTTCTTC

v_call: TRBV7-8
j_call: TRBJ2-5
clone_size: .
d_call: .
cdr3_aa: CASSFRQMIRKETQYF
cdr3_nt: TGTGCCAGCAGCTTTCGACAGATGATACGAAAGGAGACCCAGTACTTC

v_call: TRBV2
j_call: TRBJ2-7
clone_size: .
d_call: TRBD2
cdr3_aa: CANTGAGDSYEQYF
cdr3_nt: TGTGCCAACACCGGGGCGGGAGACTCCTACGAGCAGTACTTC

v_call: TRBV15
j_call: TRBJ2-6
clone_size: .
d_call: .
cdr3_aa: CATSRGSLANVLTF
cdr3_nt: TGTGCCACCAGCAGAGGCTCCCTAGCCAACGTCCTGACTTTC

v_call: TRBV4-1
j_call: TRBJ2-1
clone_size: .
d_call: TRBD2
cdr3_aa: CASSQLGLAGGDEQFF
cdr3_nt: TGCGCCAGCAGCCAACTGGGACTAGCGGGAGGAGATGAGCAGTTCTTC

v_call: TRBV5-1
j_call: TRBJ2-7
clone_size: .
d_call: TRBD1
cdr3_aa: CASSLSSGQGYEQYF
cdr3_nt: TGCGCCAGCAGCTTAAGTTCAGGACAGGGCTACGAGCAGTACTTC

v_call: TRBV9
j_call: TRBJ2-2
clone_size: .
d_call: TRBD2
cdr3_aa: CASGLAEGTGELFF
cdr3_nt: TGTGCCAGCGGACTAGCGGAGGGGACCGGGGAGCTGTTTTTT

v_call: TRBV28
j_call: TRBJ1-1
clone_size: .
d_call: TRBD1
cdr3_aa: CASSLPGQLNTEAFF
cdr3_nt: TGTGCCAGCAGTTTACCGGGACAGCTAAACACTGAAGCTTTCTTT

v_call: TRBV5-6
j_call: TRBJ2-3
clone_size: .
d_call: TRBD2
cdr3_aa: CASSLRLAGVSGDTQYF
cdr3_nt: TGTGCCAGCAGCTTGCGACTAGCGGGAGTGTCCGGAGATACGCAGTATTTT

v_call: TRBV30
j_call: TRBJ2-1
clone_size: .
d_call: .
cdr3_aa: CAKTESQFGGEQFF
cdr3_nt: TGTGCCAAGACGGAGTCCCAATTCGGTGGTGAGCAGTTCTTC